The sequence of this T cell receptor (beta chain) was determined in a study of regulatory T cells in long-lasting Graves disease. The study, taken as a whole, reports: Fewer public clonotypes were shared by new patients (around 1,000) than by persistent patients (around 2,800).

The ends lost 6 bases at V and 1 base at J; junction bases unmatched: 16. Germline CDR1 is DFQATT and CDR2 is SNEGSKA (reference sequence). This CDR3 is built from 18 residues. As to time point: persistent/refractory GD, antithyroid drugs over 5 years with positive TRAb. The TCR library was prepared using RNA isolated from PBMCs. Graves' disease diagnosis relied on American Thyroid Association guidelines. Building of the TCR beta libraries involved iRepertoire HTBI primers and Arm-PCR of CDR3 regions. TCRdb redid the calling of the multiplex PCR reads with MiXCR, one entry per CDR3 protein. Of approximately 400,000 distinct CDR3 sequences listed, around 24% were seen once; the top ten hold over 25%. This clonotype was seen only a few times. The antigen is undetermined.

The chain is built from TRBV20-1 and TRBJ2-2; TRBD1 matches 8 bases. The clonotype was recovered from a female donor with Graves disease. Sequenced here: peripheral blood mononuclear cells (PBMCs), sampled when the disease was refractory, from a patient treated with antithyroid drugs. CDR3 coding DNA: TGCAGTGCCAGGGGGTTGGGCAGGGGGCCTCGGAACACCGGGGAGCTGTTTTTT. Its translation is CSARGLGRGPRNTGELFF.